A selection of T cell receptor beta chains follows, all from one sample in a study of OX40 agonist ivuxolimab in advanced cancers. Measured with immunoSEQ multiplex PCR; TCRdb has only the in-frame clones, and not every one. The sample has about 64,000 clones; about four fifths are singletons. The sequencing used CD4+ or CD8+ T cells sorted from blood, collected in a trial of the OX40 agonist ivuxolimab. These receptors all come from an adult with an advanced solid tumor such as melanoma, head and neck, liver or kidney cancer. Each CDR3 is given with its conserved first and last residue. The D gene is left open where the match is weak.

d_call j_call v_call cdr3_nt cdr3_aa
NA TRBJ2-4 TRBV5-4 TGTGCCAGCAGCCTGCAGGTCAAAAACATTCAGTACTTC CASSLQVKNIQYF
NA TRBJ2-2 TRBV5-6 TGTGCCAGCAGCTTTAATGTCATGTTGGGGCTCGGCGGGGAGCTGTTTTTT CASSFNVMLGLGGELFF
NA TRBJ2-7 TRBV5-1 TGCGCCAGCAGCTTTGGGCGTAGCTCCTACGAGCAGTACTTC CASSFGRSSYEQYF
NA TRBJ1-1 TRBV11-3 TGTGCCAGCAGCTTAGTTCTTGGAACAACTGAAGCTTTCTTT CASSLVLGTTEAFF
NA TRBJ1-3 TRBV9 TGTGCCAGCAGCGTGGGAACGGCTACTACTGGAAACACCATATATTTT CASSVGTATTGNTIYF
NA TRBJ2-7 TRBV15 TGTGCCACCAGCAGAGATCCCACGGGGAGCTCCTACGAGCAGTACTTC CATSRDPTGSSYEQYF
NA TRBJ2-7 TRBV6-1 TGTGCCAGTCGTTTTGGAAGGGGATCCGAGCAGTACTTC CASRFGRGSEQYF
TRBD1 TRBJ1-2 TRBV28 TGTGCCAGCAGTTCGACAGGGGGCATTGGCTACACCTTC CASSSTGGIGYTF
TRBD1 TRBJ1-2 TRBV18 TGTGCCAGCTCATGGACAGGGGAATCTAACTATGGCTACACCTTC CASSWTGESNYGYTF
NA TRBJ1-2 TRBV6-5 TGTGCCAGCAGTTCCCCCACACGCGGCACTTATGGCTACACCTTC CASSSPTRGTYGYTF
NA TRBJ1-2 TRBV25-1 TGTGCCAGCAGGGATAAAACAGGGCCCTATGGCTACACCTTC CASRDKTGPYGYTF
TRBD1 TRBJ2-3 TRBV4-3 TGCGCCAGCAGCCAAGCCGGGACAGGCACAGATACGCAGTATTTT CASSQAGTGTDTQYF
TRBD1 TRBJ2-1 TRBV30 TGTGCCTGGAGTGTGCCCCGGGACAGGGGCTATGAGCAGTTCTTC CAWSVPRDRGYEQFF
NA TRBJ1-2 TRBV2 TGTGCCAGCACGGTAGAAGCTAACTATGGCTACACCTTC CASTVEANYGYTF
TRBD2 TRBJ2-7 TRBV18 TGTGCCAGCTCACCAAGGTATGGGGGGGAAGAGTCCTACGAGCAGTACTTC CASSPRYGGEESYEQYF
TRBD2 TRBJ2-7 TRBV7-9 TGTGCCAGCAGCCCCTACTTGGGACTAGCGAACGAGCAGTACTTC CASSPYLGLANEQYF
NA TRBJ1-1 TRBV5-1 TGCGCCAGCAGCTTAACAGGGACCCTGGTAGCTTTCTTT CASSLTGTLVAFF
NA TRBJ1-6 TRBV7-2 TGCGCCAGCAGCCAATATAATTCACCCCTCCACTTT CASSQYNSPLHF
TRBD1 TRBJ1-6 TRBV5-1 TGCGCCAGCAGCTTTGGGGACAGGGCCTCCTATAATTCACCCCTCCACTTT CASSFGDRASYNSPLHF
NA TRBJ2-1 TRBV9 TGTGCCAGCAGCGGGGGTCTAGCCTACAATGAGCAGTTCTTC CASSGGLAYNEQFF